Listed below are T cell receptor beta chains from one sample, sequenced in a study of PD-L1 blockade in urothelial cancer. Produced via immunoSEQ multiplex PCR; TCRdb's table is partial and in-frame only. The repertoire holds approximately 48,000 clones, with 75% to 90% as singletons. The sample in question was PBMCs, obtained around atezolizumab (anti-PD-L1) treatment. All receptors derive from a man aged 55 to 70 with urothelial cancer. Each CDR3 is given with its conserved first and last residue. A D gene is named only where the DNA matches it firmly. The size field is filled for only some rows; it gives once, few, many or a size class.

clone_size: -; j_call: TRBJ2-1; d_call: -; v_call: TRBV13; cdr3_nt: TGTGCCAGCAGCTTACAGGTCTCCTACAATGAGCAGTTCTTC; cdr3_aa: CASSLQVSYNEQFF
clone_size: -; j_call: TRBJ2-7; d_call: -; v_call: TRBV4-1; cdr3_nt: TGCGCCAGCAGCCAAGGCGGGTTAACCGAAAAAAACCGACTCGAGCAGTACTTC; cdr3_aa: CASSQGGLTEKNRLEQYF
clone_size: -; j_call: TRBJ2-3; d_call: TRBD2; v_call: TRBV4-2; cdr3_nt: TGTGCCAGCAGCCAAGAAGGCAGCGGGGGGCGCACAGATACGCAGTATTTT; cdr3_aa: CASSQEGSGGRTDTQYF
clone_size: -; j_call: TRBJ2-2; d_call: -; v_call: TRBV6-5; cdr3_nt: TGTGCCAGCAGTTACACACCGGGAATGAACACCGGGGAGCTGTTTTTT; cdr3_aa: CASSYTPGMNTGELFF
clone_size: -; j_call: TRBJ2-7; d_call: -; v_call: TRBV27; cdr3_nt: TGTGCCAGCAGTTTATCTAGGAGCTCCTACGAGCAGTACTTC; cdr3_aa: CASSLSRSSYEQYF
clone_size: -; j_call: TRBJ1-2; d_call: TRBD1; v_call: TRBV30; cdr3_nt: TGTGCCGCGGACAGGGGTAACTATGGCTACACCTTC; cdr3_aa: CAADRGNYGYTF
clone_size: -; j_call: TRBJ2-1; d_call: -; v_call: TRBV5-4; cdr3_nt: TGTGCCAGCAGCTTGTCCACGGGGAATGAGCAGTTCTTC; cdr3_aa: CASSLSTGNEQFF
clone_size: -; j_call: TRBJ2-1; d_call: -; v_call: TRBV28; cdr3_nt: TGTGCCAGCAGTATAACAGGGTCGGGATACAATGAGCAGTTCTTC; cdr3_aa: CASSITGSGYNEQFF
clone_size: -; j_call: TRBJ2-7; d_call: -; v_call: TRBV28; cdr3_nt: TGTGCCAGCACCTTAACGGCCCCACCACCCGGGGAGCAGTACTTC; cdr3_aa: CASTLTAPPPGEQYF
clone_size: -; j_call: TRBJ1-6; d_call: -; v_call: TRBV27; cdr3_nt: TGTGCCAGCAGTTTATCTACCGGTCTAAATAATTCACCCCTCCACTTT; cdr3_aa: CASSLSTGLNNSPLHF
clone_size: few; j_call: TRBJ2-7; d_call: -; v_call: TRBV10-1; cdr3_nt: TGCGCCAGCAGTGATGCGCGAACAGGGTACGAGCAGTACTTC; cdr3_aa: CASSDARTGYEQYF
clone_size: few; j_call: TRBJ2-3; d_call: -; v_call: TRBV11-2; cdr3_nt: TGTGCCAGCACCCTGGGGGCAGCGCAGTATTTT; cdr3_aa: CASTLGAAQYF
clone_size: -; j_call: TRBJ2-1; d_call: TRBD1; v_call: TRBV23-1; cdr3_nt: TGCGCCAGCAGGAAGCCCGGGACAGGGTACTACAATGAGCAGTTCTTC; cdr3_aa: CASRKPGTGYYNEQFF
clone_size: few; j_call: TRBJ2-2; d_call: TRBD2; v_call: TRBV7-9; cdr3_nt: TGTGCCAGCAGCTCTAGCGGGAGTGACACCGGGGAGCTGTTTTTT; cdr3_aa: CASSSSGSDTGELFF
clone_size: -; j_call: TRBJ1-3; d_call: -; v_call: TRBV7-2; cdr3_nt: TGTGCCAGCAGCTTCGCCGCGGCAAACACCATATATTTT; cdr3_aa: CASSFAAANTIYF
clone_size: -; j_call: TRBJ1-4; d_call: -; v_call: TRBV5-1; cdr3_nt: TGCGCCAGCAGCCGAGACAGGATTGCAACTAATGAAAAACTGTTTTTT; cdr3_aa: CASSRDRIATNEKLFF
clone_size: -; j_call: TRBJ1-2; d_call: TRBD1; v_call: TRBV6-1; cdr3_nt: TGTGCCAGCAGCCTGGGACAGTACTATGGCTACACCTTC; cdr3_aa: CASSLGQYYGYTF
clone_size: -; j_call: TRBJ1-2; d_call: TRBD1; v_call: TRBV30; cdr3_nt: TGTGCCTGGAACAGGGGTGGGTATGGCTACACCTTC; cdr3_aa: CAWNRGGYGYTF
clone_size: once; j_call: TRBJ2-1; d_call: -; v_call: TRBV9; cdr3_nt: TGTGCCAGCAGCGGGACTCCATACAATGAGCAGTTCTTC; cdr3_aa: CASSGTPYNEQFF
clone_size: once; j_call: TRBJ1-2; d_call: -; v_call: TRBV5-8; cdr3_nt: TGTGCCAGCAGCTTGGGTCAGGGGACCCGTGGCTACACCTTC; cdr3_aa: CASSLGQGTRGYTF
clone_size: -; j_call: TRBJ1-2; d_call: -; v_call: TRBV7-2; cdr3_nt: TGTGCCAGCAGCTTAAAATCCCGTGCGGGGGGGGATGGCTACACCTTC; cdr3_aa: CASSLKSRAGGDGYTF
clone_size: once; j_call: TRBJ2-1; d_call: -; v_call: TRBV5-1; cdr3_nt: TGCGCCAGCAGGGAAGCGGACTTATACAATGAGCAGTTCTTC; cdr3_aa: CASREADLYNEQFF
clone_size: -; j_call: TRBJ2-3; d_call: TRBD2; v_call: TRBV5-6; cdr3_nt: TGTGCCAGCAGCTTGGAGCTAGCGGGTTTCACAGATACGCAGTATTTT; cdr3_aa: CASSLELAGFTDTQYF
clone_size: -; j_call: TRBJ2-6; d_call: TRBD1; v_call: TRBV6-6; cdr3_nt: TGTGCCAGCAATGGACAGGGGGCGCTTGGGGCCAACGTCCTGACTTTC; cdr3_aa: CASNGQGALGANVLTF
clone_size: -; j_call: TRBJ2-1; d_call: TRBD2; v_call: TRBV19; cdr3_nt: TGTGCCAGTAATCCGGGAGGGAGCTCCTACAATGAGCAGTTCTTC; cdr3_aa: CASNPGGSSYNEQFF
clone_size: -; j_call: TRBJ1-4; d_call: TRBD1; v_call: TRBV11-2; cdr3_nt: TGTGCCAGCAGCTTCGGGGACAGTTCGAATGAAAAACTGTTTTTT; cdr3_aa: CASSFGDSSNEKLFF
clone_size: -; j_call: TRBJ2-7; d_call: TRBD1; v_call: TRBV5-5; cdr3_nt: TGTGCCAGCAGCCCGGACAGGTCCTACGAGCAGTACTTC; cdr3_aa: CASSPDRSYEQYF
clone_size: -; j_call: TRBJ1-4; d_call: -; v_call: TRBV11-3; cdr3_nt: TGTGCCAGCAGCCAACAGGGCGTCGAAAAACTGTTTTTT; cdr3_aa: CASSQQGVEKLFF
clone_size: -; j_call: TRBJ2-1; d_call: TRBD2; v_call: TRBV9; cdr3_nt: TGTGCCAGCAGCCCGGGACTAGTATACAATGAGCAGTTCTTC; cdr3_aa: CASSPGLVYNEQFF
clone_size: -; j_call: TRBJ2-6; d_call: -; v_call: TRBV28; cdr3_nt: TGTGCCAGCAGTTTCATAGATGGGCGGGCCAACGTCCTGACTTTC; cdr3_aa: CASSFIDGRANVLTF
clone_size: -; j_call: TRBJ2-7; d_call: -; v_call: TRBV5-1; cdr3_nt: TGCGCCAGCAGCTTGGCCCAGGGTCCCTACGAGCAGTACTTC; cdr3_aa: CASSLAQGPYEQYF
clone_size: -; j_call: TRBJ1-2; d_call: TRBD1; v_call: TRBV28; cdr3_nt: TGTGCCAGCAGTGACAGGGGGCGAGGCTACACCTTC; cdr3_aa: CASSDRGRGYTF
clone_size: -; j_call: TRBJ1-1; d_call: -; v_call: TRBV7-3; cdr3_nt: TGTGCCAGCAGCCCACAGGGTAGGGGCACTGAAGCTTTCTTT; cdr3_aa: CASSPQGRGTEAFF
clone_size: -; j_call: TRBJ2-2; d_call: -; v_call: TRBV5-1; cdr3_nt: TGCGCCAGCAGCTTGGGCAGTACGAACACCGGGGAGCTGTTTTTT; cdr3_aa: CASSLGSTNTGELFF
clone_size: -; j_call: TRBJ2-5; d_call: TRBD2; v_call: TRBV6-1; cdr3_nt: TGTGCCAGCAGTGCAGCGGGGGGAGGAGGAGAGACCCAGTACTTC; cdr3_aa: CASSAAGGGGETQYF
clone_size: once; j_call: TRBJ1-4; d_call: -; v_call: TRBV18; cdr3_nt: TGTGCCAGCTCACCACGTGGGGAGGCTTTTGAAAAACTGTTTTTT; cdr3_aa: CASSPRGEAFEKLFF
clone_size: -; j_call: TRBJ1-2; d_call: TRBD1; v_call: TRBV25-1; cdr3_nt: TGTGCCAGCAGTGGGACAGGGGTTAACTATGGCTACACCTTC; cdr3_aa: CASSGTGVNYGYTF
clone_size: -; j_call: TRBJ2-5; d_call: -; v_call: TRBV28; cdr3_nt: TGTGCCAGCAGTCCACCGACAGGTTTAGCGCAAGAGACCCAGTACTTC; cdr3_aa: CASSPPTGLAQETQYF
clone_size: -; j_call: TRBJ2-5; d_call: TRBD2; v_call: TRBV30; cdr3_nt: TGTGCCTGCAGAGCGGGGGGAGAGACCCAGTACTTC; cdr3_aa: CACRAGGETQYF
clone_size: once; j_call: TRBJ2-4; d_call: -; v_call: TRBV7-2; cdr3_nt: TGTGCCAGCAGTGCCAGACTAGTTGGGAGCATTCAGTACTTC; cdr3_aa: CASSARLVGSIQYF
clone_size: -; j_call: TRBJ1-4; d_call: -; v_call: TRBV6-1; cdr3_nt: TGTGCCAGCAGGGATCACCCAGGGCTTGAAAAACTGTTTTTT; cdr3_aa: CASRDHPGLEKLFF
clone_size: -; j_call: TRBJ2-3; d_call: TRBD2; v_call: TRBV28; cdr3_nt: TGTGCCAGCAGTACGGGAGGGCCAATGGGAGATACGCAGTATTTT; cdr3_aa: CASSTGGPMGDTQYF
clone_size: once; j_call: TRBJ2-7; d_call: TRBD1; v_call: TRBV11-1; cdr3_nt: TGTGCCAGCAGCTTCTACAGGGGCCATTACTACGAGCAGTACTTC; cdr3_aa: CASSFYRGHYYEQYF
clone_size: -; j_call: TRBJ2-5; d_call: TRBD1; v_call: TRBV12-5; cdr3_nt: TGTGCTAGTGGTTTGGGACAGGGGGGCCAAGAGACCCAGTACTTC; cdr3_aa: CASGLGQGGQETQYF
clone_size: -; j_call: TRBJ2-1; d_call: -; v_call: TRBV7-9; cdr3_nt: TGTGCCAGCAGCTTAACAAAACTAGCTGGGTCCTACAATGAGCAGTTCTTC; cdr3_aa: CASSLTKLAGSYNEQFF
clone_size: -; j_call: TRBJ1-5; d_call: -; v_call: TRBV19; cdr3_nt: TGTGCCAGTAGTAATGGGGCTGGCCAGCCCCAGCATTTT; cdr3_aa: CASSNGAGQPQHF
clone_size: -; j_call: TRBJ1-2; d_call: -; v_call: TRBV19; cdr3_nt: TGTGCCAGTAGAGCCTCACCCGATACCCTCTATGGCTACACCTTC; cdr3_aa: CASRASPDTLYGYTF
clone_size: -; j_call: TRBJ2-1; d_call: -; v_call: TRBV9; cdr3_nt: TGTGCCAGCAGCGTAGCTACGTGGGAGAGGACCTACAATGAGCAGTTCTTC; cdr3_aa: CASSVATWERTYNEQFF
clone_size: -; j_call: TRBJ2-4; d_call: -; v_call: TRBV19; cdr3_nt: TGTGCCAGTAGTATTTCGAGGGCCTCCGGGAGAAACATTCAGTACTTC; cdr3_aa: CASSISRASGRNIQYF